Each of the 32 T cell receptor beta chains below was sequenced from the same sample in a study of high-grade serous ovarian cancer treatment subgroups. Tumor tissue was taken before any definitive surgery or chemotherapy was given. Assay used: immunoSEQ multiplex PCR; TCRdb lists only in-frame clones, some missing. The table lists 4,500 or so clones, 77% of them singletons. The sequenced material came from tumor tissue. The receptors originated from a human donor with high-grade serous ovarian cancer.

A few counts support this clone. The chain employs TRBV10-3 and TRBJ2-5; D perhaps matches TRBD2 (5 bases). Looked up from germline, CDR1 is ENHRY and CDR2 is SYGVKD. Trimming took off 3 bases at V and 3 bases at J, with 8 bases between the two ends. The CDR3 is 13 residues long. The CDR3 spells CAISEWREETQYF. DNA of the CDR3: TGTGCCATCAGTGAATGGCGGGAAGAGACCCAGTACTTC.

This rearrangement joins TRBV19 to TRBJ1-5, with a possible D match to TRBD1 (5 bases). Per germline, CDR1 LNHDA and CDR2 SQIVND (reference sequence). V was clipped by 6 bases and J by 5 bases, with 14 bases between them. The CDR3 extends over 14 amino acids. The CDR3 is CASSPGTDHQPQHF. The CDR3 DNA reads TGTGCCAGTAGCCCTGGGACGGACCATCAGCCCCAGCATTTT.

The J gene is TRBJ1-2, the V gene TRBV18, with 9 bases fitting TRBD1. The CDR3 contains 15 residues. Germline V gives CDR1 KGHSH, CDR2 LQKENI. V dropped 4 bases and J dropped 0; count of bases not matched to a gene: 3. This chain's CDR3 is CASSLGTGPNYGYTF. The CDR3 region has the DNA TGTGCCAGCTCACTCGGGACAGGGCCTAACTATGGCTACACCTTC.

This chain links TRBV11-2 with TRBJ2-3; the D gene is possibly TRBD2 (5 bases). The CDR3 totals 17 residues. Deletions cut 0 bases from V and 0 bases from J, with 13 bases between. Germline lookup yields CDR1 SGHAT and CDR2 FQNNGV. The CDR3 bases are TGTGCCAGCAGCTTAGATCAAGAGGGCGGAAGCACAGATACGCAGTATTTT. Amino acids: CASSLDQEGGSTDTQYF.

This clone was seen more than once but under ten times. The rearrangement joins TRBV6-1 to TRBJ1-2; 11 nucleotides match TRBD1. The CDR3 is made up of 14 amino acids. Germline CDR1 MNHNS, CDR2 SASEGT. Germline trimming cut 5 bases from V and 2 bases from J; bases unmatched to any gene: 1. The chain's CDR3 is CASSRTGGNYGYTF. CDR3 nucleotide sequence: TGTGCCAGCAGTAGGACAGGGGGCAACTATGGCTACACCTTC.

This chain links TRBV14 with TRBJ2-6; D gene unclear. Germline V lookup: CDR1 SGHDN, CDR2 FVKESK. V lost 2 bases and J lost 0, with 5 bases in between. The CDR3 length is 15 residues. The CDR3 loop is CASSQLYSGANVLTF. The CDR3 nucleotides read TGTGCCAGCAGCCAATTGTACTCTGGGGCCAACGTCCTGACTTTC.

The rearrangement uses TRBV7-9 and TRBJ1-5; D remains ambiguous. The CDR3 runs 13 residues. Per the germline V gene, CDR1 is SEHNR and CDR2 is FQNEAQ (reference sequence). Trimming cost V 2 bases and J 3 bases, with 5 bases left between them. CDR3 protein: CASSLLPNQPQHF. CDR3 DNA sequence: TGTGCCAGCAGCTTACTCCCCAATCAGCCCCAGCATTTT.

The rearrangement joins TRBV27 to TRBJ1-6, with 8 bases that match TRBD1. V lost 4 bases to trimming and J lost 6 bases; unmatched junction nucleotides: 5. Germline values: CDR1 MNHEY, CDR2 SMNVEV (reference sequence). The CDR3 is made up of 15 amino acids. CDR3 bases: TGTGCCAGCAGTTACCGAGGACAGGGTAATTCACCCCTCCACTTT. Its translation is CASSYRGQGNSPLHF.

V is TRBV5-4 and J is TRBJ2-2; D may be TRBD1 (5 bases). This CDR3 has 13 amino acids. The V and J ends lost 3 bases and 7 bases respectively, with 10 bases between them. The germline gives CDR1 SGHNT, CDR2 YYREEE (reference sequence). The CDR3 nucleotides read TGTGCCAGCAGCTGGGAAGACAGCGGGGAGCTGTTTTTT. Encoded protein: CASSWEDSGELFF.

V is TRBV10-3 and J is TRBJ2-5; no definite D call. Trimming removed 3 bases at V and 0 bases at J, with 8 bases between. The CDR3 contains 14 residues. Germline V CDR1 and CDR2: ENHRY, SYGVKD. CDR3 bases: TGTGCCATCAGTGACGGGTTAGACCAAGAGACCCAGTACTTC. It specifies CAISDGLDQETQYF.

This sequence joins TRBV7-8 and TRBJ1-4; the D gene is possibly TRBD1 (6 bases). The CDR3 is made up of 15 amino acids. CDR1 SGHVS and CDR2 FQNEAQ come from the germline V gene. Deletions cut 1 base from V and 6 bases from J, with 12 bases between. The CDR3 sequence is CASSLDRVGDEKLFF. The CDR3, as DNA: TGTGCCAGCAGCTTAGACAGGGTTGGGGATGAAAAACTGTTTTTT.

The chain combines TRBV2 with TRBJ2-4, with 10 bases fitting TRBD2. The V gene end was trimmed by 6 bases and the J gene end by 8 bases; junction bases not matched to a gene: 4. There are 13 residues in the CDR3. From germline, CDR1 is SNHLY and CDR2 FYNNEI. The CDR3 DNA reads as TGTGCCAGCAGACCCGGGACTAGCGACATTCAGTACTTC. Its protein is CASRPGTSDIQYF.

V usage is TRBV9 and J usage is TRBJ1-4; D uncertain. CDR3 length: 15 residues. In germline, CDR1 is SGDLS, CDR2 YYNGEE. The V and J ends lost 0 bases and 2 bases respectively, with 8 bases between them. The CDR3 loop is CASSVVVGTNEKLFF. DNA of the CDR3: TGTGCCAGCAGCGTAGTAGTGGGGACTAATGAAAAACTGTTTTTT.

CDR3 residues: CASSLSSGYEQYF. The CDR3 DNA follows: TGCGCCAGCAGTCTGTCTAGCGGGTACGAGCAGTACTTC. V and J are TRBV10-1 and TRBJ2-7, with 8 bases identical to TRBD2. CDR3 length equals 13 residues. The germline V gene has CDR1 WNHNN and CDR2 SYGVQD (reference sequence). Trimming took 5 bases from V and 4 from J; bases not matched to a gene: 4.

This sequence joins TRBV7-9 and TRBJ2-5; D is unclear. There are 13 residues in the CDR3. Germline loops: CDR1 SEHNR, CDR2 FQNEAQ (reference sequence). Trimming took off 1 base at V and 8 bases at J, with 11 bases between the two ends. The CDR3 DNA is TGTGCCAGCAGCTTAGGTGTGGTAGAAACCCAGTACTTC. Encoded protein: CASSLGVVETQYF.

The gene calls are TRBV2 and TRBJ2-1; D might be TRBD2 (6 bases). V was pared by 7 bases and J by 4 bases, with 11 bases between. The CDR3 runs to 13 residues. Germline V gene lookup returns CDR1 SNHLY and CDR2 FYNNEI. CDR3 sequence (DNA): TGTGCCAGCACGGCGGGAACATACAATGAGCAGTTCTTC. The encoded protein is CASTAGTYNEQFF.

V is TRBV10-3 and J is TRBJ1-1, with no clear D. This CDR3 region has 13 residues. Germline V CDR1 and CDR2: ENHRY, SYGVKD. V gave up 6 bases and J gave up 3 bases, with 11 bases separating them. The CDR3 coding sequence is TGTGCCATCAGGGGTGCAGGTGACACTGAAGCTTTCTTT. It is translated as CAIRGAGDTEAFF.

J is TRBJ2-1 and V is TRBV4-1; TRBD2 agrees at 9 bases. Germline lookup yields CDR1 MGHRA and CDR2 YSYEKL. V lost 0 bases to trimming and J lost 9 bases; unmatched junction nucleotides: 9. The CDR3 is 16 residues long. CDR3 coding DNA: TGCGCCAGCAGCCAAGATGGGACTAGCTGGGGGTTTGAGCAGTTCTTC. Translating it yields CASSQDGTSWGFEQFF.

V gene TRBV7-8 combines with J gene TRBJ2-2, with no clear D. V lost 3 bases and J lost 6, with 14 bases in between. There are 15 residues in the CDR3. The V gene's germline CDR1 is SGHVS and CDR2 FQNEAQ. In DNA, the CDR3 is TGTGCCAGCAGCTTTTTGGCATCCCCGGCCGGGGAGCTGTTTTTT. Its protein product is CASSFLASPAGELFF.

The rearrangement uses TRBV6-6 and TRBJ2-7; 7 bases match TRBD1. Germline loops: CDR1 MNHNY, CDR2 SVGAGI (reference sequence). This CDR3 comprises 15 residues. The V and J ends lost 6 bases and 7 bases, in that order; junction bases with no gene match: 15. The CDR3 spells CASSPVLGGPGEQYF. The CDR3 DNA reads TGTGCCAGCAGCCCCGTTCTAGGGGGCCCCGGGGAGCAGTACTTC.

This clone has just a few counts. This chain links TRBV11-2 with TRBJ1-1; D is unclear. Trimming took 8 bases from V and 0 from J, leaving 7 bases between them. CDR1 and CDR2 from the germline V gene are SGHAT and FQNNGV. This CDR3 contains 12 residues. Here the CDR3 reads CASGLMNTEAFF. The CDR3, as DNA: TGTGCCAGCGGTCTCATGAACACTGAAGCTTTCTTT.

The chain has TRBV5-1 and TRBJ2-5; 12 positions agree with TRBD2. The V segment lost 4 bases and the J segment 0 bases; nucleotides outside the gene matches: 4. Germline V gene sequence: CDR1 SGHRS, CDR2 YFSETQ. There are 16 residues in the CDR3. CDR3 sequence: CASSRGTSGYQETQYF. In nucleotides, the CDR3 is TGCGCCAGCAGCCGAGGGACTAGCGGGTACCAAGAGACCCAGTACTTC.

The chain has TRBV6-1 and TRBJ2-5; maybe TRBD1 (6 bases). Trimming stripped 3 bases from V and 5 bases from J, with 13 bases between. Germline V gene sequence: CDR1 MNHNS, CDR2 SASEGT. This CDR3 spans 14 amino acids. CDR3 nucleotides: TGTGCCAGCAGTGATGGGGGCAGTGACGAGACCCAGTACTTC. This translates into CASSDGGSDETQYF.

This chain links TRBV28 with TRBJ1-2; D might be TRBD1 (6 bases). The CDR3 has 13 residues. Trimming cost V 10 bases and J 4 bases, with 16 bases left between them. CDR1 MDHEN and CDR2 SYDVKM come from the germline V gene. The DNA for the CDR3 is TGTGCCATCACCCCCAGGGGTGGCTATGGCTACACCTTC. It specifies CAITPRGGYGYTF.

The DNA of the CDR3 is TGTGCCAGCAGCCCACGGATCCAAGAGACCCAGTACTTC. The encoded protein is CASSPRIQETQYF. The chain has TRBV11-2 and TRBJ2-5; D uncertain. This CDR3 has 13 residues. The germline V and J ends were trimmed by 5 bases and 1 base, with 8 bases remaining between them. The germline CDR1 and CDR2 sequences are SGHAT and FQNNGV.

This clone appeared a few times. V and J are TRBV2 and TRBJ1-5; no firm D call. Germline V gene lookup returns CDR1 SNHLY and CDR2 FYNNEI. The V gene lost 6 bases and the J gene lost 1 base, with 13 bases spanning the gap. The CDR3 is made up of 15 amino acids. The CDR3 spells CASRPGLGSNQPQHF. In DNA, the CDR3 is TGTGCCAGCAGGCCGGGTCTGGGGAGCAATCAGCCCCAGCATTTT.

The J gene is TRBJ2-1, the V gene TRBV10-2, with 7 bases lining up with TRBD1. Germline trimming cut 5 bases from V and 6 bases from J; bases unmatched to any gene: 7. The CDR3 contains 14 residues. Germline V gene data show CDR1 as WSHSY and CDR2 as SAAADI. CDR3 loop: CASSRQGPINEQFF. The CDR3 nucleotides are TGCGCCAGCAGTAGACAGGGCCCAATCAATGAGCAGTTCTTC.

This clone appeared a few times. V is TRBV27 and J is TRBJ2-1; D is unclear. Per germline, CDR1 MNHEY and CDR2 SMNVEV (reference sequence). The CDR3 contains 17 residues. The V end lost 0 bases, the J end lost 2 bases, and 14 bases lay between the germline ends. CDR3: CASSLSPNAWAYNEQFF. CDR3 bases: TGTGCCAGCAGTTTATCCCCCAATGCCTGGGCCTACAATGAGCAGTTCTTC.

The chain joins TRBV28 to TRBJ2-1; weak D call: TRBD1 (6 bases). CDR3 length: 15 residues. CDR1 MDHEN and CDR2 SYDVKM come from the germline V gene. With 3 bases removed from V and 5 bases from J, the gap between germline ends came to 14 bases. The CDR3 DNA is TGTGCCAGCAGTTTTAGTGACAGGCCCAACAATGAGCAGTTCTTC. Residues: CASSFSDRPNNEQFF.

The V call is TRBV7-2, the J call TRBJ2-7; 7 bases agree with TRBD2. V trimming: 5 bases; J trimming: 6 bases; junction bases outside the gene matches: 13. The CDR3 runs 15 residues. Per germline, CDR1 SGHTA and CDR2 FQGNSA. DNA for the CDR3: TGTGCCAGCAGCCCGATTCCCGGGACTACCGTCGAGCAGTACTTC. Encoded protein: CASSPIPGTTVEQYF.

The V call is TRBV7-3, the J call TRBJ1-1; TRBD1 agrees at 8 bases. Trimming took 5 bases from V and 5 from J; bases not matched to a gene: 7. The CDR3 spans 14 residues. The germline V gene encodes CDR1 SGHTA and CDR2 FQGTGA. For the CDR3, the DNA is TGTGCCAGCAGCATACAGGGGGGGGAGACTGAAGCTTTCTTT. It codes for CASSIQGGETEAFF. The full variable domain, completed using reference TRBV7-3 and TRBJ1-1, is GAGVSQTPSNKVTEKGKYVELRCDPISGHTALYWYRQSLGQGPEFLIYFQGTGAADDSGLPNDRFFAVRPEGSVSTLKIQRTERGDSAVYLCASSIQGGETEAFFGQGTRLTVV.

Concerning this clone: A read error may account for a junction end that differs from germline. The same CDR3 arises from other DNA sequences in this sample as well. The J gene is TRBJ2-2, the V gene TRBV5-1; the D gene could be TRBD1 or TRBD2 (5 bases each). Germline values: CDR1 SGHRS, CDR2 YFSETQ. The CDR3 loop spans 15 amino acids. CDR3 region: CASSSNPQGPGELFF. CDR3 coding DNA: TGCGCCAGCAGCTCGAACCCCCAGGGACCCGGGGAACTGTTTTTT.